The T cell receptor (beta chain) under discussion was sequenced for a study of CD4 T cells in relation to SARS-CoV-2 and coronaviruses. Study background: Patient ages ranged from roughly 20 to 80, median 38.

Study-wide results and caveats: SARS-CoV-2-driven expansion was significantly weaker in crossreactive than monoreactive clones.

CDR3 size: 14 residues. The ends were cut back, 6 bases at V and 3 bases at J, with 12 bases in the middle. Germline CDR1 reads SGHTA; CDR2 reads FQGTGA. With respect to this clone: The antigen is unknown.

Naive and memory CD4+ T cells were cultured with CEF, then survey-sequenced. Profiling relied on immunoSEQ multiplex PCR, and the TCRdb table lists in-frame clones only, not all of them. The table records 35,000 or so clones, around 77% of them present only once. The TCR was taken from an adult with COVID-19. This chain uses TRBV7-3 with TRBJ1-5, with a weak D call TRBD1 (5 bases). Sequenced: memory CD4+ T cells from PBMCs, cultured in vitro. The CDR3 is CASSSTEDNQPQHF. In nucleotides, the CDR3 is TGTGCCAGCAGTTCGACAGAAGACAATCAGCCCCAGCATTTT. The complete variable domain, with remaining parts taken from reference TRBV7-3 and TRBJ1-5, reads GAGVSQTPSNKVTEKGKYVELRCDPISGHTALYWYRQSLGQGPEFLIYFQGTGAADDSGLPNDRFFAVRPEGSVSTLKIQRTERGDSAVYLCASSSTEDNQPQHFGDGTRLSIL.